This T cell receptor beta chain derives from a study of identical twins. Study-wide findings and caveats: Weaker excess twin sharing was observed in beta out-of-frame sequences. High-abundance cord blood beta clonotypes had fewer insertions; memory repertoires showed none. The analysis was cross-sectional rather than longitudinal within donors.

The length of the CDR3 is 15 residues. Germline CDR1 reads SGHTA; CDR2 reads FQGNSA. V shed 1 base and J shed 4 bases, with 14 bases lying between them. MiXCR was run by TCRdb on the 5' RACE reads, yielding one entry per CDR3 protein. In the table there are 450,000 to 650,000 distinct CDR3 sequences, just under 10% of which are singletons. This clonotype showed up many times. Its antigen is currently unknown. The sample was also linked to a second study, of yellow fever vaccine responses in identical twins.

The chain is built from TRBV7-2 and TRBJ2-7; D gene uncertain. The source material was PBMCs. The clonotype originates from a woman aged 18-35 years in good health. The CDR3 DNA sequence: TGTGCCAGCAGCTTAGGTCCCGCGGATAAATACGAGCAGTACTTC. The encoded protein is CASSLGPADKYEQYF.